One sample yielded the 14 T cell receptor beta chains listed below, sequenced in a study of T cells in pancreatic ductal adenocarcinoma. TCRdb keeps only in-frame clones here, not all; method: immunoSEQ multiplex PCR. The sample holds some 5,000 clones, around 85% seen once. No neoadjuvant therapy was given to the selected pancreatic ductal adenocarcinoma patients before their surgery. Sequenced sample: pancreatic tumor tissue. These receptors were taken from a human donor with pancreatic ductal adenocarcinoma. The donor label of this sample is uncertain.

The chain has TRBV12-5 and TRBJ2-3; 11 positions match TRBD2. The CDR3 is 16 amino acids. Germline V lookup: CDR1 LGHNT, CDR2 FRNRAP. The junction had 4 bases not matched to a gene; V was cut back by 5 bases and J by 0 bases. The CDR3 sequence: CASGMGLAASTDTQYF. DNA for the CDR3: TGTGCTAGTGGTATGGGACTAGCGGCTAGCACAGATACGCAGTATTTT.

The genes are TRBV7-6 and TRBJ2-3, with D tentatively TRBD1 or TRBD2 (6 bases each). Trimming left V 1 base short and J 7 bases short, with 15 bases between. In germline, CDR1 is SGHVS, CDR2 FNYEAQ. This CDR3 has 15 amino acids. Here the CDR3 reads CASSLVQRGGNTQYF. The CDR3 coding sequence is TGTGCCAGCAGCTTAGTTCAGCGAGGGGGGAATACGCAGTATTTT.

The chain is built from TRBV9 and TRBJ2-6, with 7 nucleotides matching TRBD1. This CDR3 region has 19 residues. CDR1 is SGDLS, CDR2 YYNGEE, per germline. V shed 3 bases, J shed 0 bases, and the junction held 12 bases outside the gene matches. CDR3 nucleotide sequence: TGTGCCAGCAGCGACCACTTACGGGACAGTCTCTCTGGGGCCAACGTCCTGACTTTC. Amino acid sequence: CASSDHLRDSLSGANVLTF.

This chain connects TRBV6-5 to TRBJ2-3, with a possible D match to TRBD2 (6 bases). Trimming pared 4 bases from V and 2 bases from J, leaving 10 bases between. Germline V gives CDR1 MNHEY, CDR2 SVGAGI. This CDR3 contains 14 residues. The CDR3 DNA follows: TGTGCCAGCAGTTGGAGGGACCTCACAGATACGCAGTATTTT. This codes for CASSWRDLTDTQYF.

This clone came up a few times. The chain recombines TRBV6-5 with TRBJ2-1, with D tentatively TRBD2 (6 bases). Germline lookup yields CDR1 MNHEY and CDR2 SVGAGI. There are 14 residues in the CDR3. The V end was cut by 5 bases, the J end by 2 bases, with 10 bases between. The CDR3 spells CASSTGGPYNEQFF. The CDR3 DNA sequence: TGTGCCAGCAGTACCGGGGGTCCCTACAATGAGCAGTTCTTC.

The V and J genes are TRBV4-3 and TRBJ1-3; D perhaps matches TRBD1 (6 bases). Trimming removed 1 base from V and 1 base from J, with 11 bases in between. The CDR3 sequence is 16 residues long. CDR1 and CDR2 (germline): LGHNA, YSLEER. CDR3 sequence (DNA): TGCGCCAGCAGCCAAGGAACAGACAGGTCTGGAAACACCATATATTTT. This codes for CASSQGTDRSGNTIYF.

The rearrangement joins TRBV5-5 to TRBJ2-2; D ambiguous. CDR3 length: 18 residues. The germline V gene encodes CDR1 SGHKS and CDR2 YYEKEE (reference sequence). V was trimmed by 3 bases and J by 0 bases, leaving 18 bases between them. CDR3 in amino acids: CASSYLWSGLANTGELFF. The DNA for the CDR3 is TGTGCCAGCAGCTACCTTTGGTCTGGTCTCGCGAACACCGGGGAGCTGTTTTTT.

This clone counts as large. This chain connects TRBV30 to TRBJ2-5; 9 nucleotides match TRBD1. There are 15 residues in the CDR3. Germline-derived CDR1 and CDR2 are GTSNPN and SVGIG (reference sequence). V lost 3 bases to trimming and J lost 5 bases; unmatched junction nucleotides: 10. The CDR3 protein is CAWRSQGQGFETQYF. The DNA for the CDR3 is TGTGCCTGGAGAAGCCAGGGACAGGGATTCGAGACCCAGTACTTC.

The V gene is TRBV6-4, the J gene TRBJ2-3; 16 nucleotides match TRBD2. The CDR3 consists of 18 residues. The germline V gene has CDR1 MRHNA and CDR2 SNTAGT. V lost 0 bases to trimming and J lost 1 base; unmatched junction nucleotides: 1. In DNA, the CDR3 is TGTGCCAGCAGTGACTCCGGGACTAGCGGGGGGGGCACAGATACGCAGTATTTT. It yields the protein CASSDSGTSGGGTDTQYF.

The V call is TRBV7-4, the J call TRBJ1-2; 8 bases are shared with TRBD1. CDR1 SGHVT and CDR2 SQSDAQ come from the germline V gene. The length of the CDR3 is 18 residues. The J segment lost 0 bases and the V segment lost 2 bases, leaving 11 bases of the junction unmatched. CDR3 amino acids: CASSLIRDRSAPNYGYTF. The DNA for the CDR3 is TGTGCCAGCAGCTTAATTAGGGACAGGTCGGCCCCTAACTATGGCTACACCTTC.

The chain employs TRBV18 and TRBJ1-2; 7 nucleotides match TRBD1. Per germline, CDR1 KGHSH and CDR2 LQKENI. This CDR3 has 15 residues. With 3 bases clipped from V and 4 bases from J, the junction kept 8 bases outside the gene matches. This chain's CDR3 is CASSPDREVGYGYTF. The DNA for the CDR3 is TGTGCCAGCTCACCTGACAGGGAAGTGGGCTATGGCTACACCTTC.

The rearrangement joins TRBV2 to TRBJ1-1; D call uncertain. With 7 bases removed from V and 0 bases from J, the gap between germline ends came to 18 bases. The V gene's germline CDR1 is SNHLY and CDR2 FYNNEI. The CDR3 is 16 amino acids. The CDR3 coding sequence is TGTGCCAGCACACCGCATTACGGGCAGATGAACACTGAAGCTTTCTTT. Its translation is CASTPHYGQMNTEAFF.

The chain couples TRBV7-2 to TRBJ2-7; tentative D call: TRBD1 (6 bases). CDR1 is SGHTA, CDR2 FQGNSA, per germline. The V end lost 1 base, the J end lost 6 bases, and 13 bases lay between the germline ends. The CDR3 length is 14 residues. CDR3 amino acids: CASSLGRQVGEQYF. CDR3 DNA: TGTGCCAGCAGCTTAGGAAGACAGGTGGGCGAGCAGTACTTC. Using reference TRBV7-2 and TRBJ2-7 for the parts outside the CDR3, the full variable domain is GAGVSQSPSNKVTEKGKDVELRCDPISGHTALYWYRQSLGQGLEFLIYFQGNSAPDKSGLPSDRFSAERTGGSVSTLTIQRTQQEDSAVYLCASSLGRQVGEQYFGPGTRLTVT.

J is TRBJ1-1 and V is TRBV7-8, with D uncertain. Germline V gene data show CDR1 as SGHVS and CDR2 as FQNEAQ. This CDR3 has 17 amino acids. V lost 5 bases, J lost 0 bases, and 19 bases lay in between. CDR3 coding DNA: TGTGCCAGCAGCCAAACCCTGCGGCGCAGCATGAACACTGAAGCTTTCTTT. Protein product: CASSQTLRRSMNTEAFF.